One sample yielded the 24 T cell receptor beta chains listed below, sequenced in a study of Ad26.COV2.S vaccination and SARS-CoV-2 variants. As to treatment: about 20 received Ad26.COV2.S at low or high dose, single or two shots; roughly five received placebo; per-sample allocation not given. Vaccine and placebo recipients were sampled on day 63 after the first injection. Using immunoSEQ multiplex PCR, the repertoire was profiled, and TCRdb retains in-frame clones only, with some absent. This sample yields under 550,000 clones, of which around 87% are seen a single time; 3.6% belongs to the top ten. The sample in question was peripheral blood, obtained in a trial of Ad26.COV2.S vaccine versus placebo. These receptor sequences come from a person between 18 and 65 years old who received the Ad26.COV2.S COVID-19 vaccine or a placebo.

CDR3 nucleotides: TGCGCCAGCAGCCAAAGTAACAGGCCGGAATACAATGAGCAGTTCTTC. This codes for CASSQSNRPEYNEQFF. This chain links TRBV4-3 with TRBJ2-1, with a possible D match to TRBD1 (5 bases). There are 16 residues in the CDR3. Trimming cost V 2 bases and J 4 bases, with 15 bases left between them. Germline-derived CDR1 and CDR2 are LGHNA and YSLEER.

The chain combines TRBV7-8 with TRBJ2-7, with D unresolved. This CDR3 has 14 residues. Trimming removed 5 bases at V and 6 bases at J, with 17 bases between. The germline gives CDR1 SGHVS, CDR2 FQNEAQ. CDR3: CASSREVAASEQYF. CDR3 bases: TGTGCCAGCAGCCGAGAGGTTGCCGCCTCCGAGCAGTACTTC. The full variable domain, with the rest looked up from reference TRBV7-8 and TRBJ2-7, is GAGVSQSPRYKVAKRGQDVALRCDPISGHVSLFWYQQALGQGPEFLTYFQNEAQLDKSGLPSDRFFAERPEGSVSTLKIQRTQQEDSAVYLCASSREVAASEQYFGPGTRLTVT.

The chain joins TRBV27 to TRBJ2-6; 7 nucleotides align to TRBD1. V lost 7 bases and J lost 1; bases outside the gene matches: 4. Germline-derived CDR1 and CDR2 are MNHEY and SMNVEV (reference sequence). The CDR3 totals 15 residues. In nucleotides, the CDR3 is TGTGCCAGCAACTCAGGGGGTTCTGGGGCCAACGTCCTGACTTTC. It yields the protein CASNSGGSGANVLTF.

The chain links TRBV4-3 to TRBJ2-7; D might be TRBD1 (7 bases). The CDR3 contains 16 residues. The ends were cut back, 0 bases at V and 4 bases at J, with 16 bases in the middle. Germline V CDR1 and CDR2: LGHNA, YSLEER. The CDR3: CASSQDRGGGVYEQYF. The CDR3 bases are TGCGCCAGCAGCCAAGATCGAGGAGGGGGCGTGTACGAGCAGTACTTC.

V gene TRBV29-1 combines with J gene TRBJ2-1; 11 bases align to TRBD1. The ends lost 6 bases at V and 10 bases at J; junction bases unmatched: 8. The germline V gene has CDR1 SQVTM and CDR2 ANQGSEA. The CDR3 runs 13 residues. The CDR3 loop is CSVVGGTGGEQFF. The CDR3 DNA follows: TGCAGCGTCGTAGGAGGGACAGGGGGGGAGCAGTTCTTC.

The chain combines TRBV11-2 with TRBJ2-2; tentative D call: TRBD2 (5 bases). V lost 1 base to trimming and J lost 7 bases, with 10 bases between them. This CDR3 is built from 14 residues. In germline, CDR1 is SGHAT, CDR2 FQNNGV. The CDR3 DNA reads as TGTGCCAGCAGCTTAGTTGGAGGTGGCGGGGAGCTGTTTTTT. Its translation is CASSLVGGGGELFF.

The chain joins TRBV4-3 to TRBJ1-2; D is ambiguous. Deletions cut 0 bases from V and 4 bases from J, with 12 bases between. The CDR3 contains 15 residues. Germline loops: CDR1 LGHNA, CDR2 YSLEER. The chain's CDR3 is CASSQDNGQSYGYTF. The CDR3 nucleotides read TGCGCCAGCAGCCAAGATAATGGCCAGTCCTATGGCTACACCTTC.

This chain links TRBV9 with TRBJ2-3; possibly TRBD2 for D (5 bases). This CDR3 spans 16 amino acids. Trimming removed 0 bases from V and 5 bases from J, with 16 bases in between. The germline V gene encodes CDR1 SGDLS and CDR2 YYNGEE. The CDR3 is CASSVDNGRGQDTQYF. CDR3 sequence (DNA): TGTGCCAGCAGCGTAGATAACGGGCGCGGGCAAGATACGCAGTATTTT.

The V and J genes are TRBV7-3 and TRBJ2-1; 10 bases agree with TRBD1. The germline CDR1 and CDR2 sequences are SGHTA and FQGTGA. The CDR3 length is 15 residues. Trimming removed 0 bases from V and 8 bases from J; junction bases left unmatched: 4. This CDR3 is CASSLTGQGSHEQFF. The CDR3 region has the DNA TGTGCCAGCAGCTTAACGGGACAGGGGTCCCATGAGCAGTTCTTC.

The chain carries TRBV11-2 and TRBJ2-7; tentatively, D is TRBD1 or TRBD2 (6 bases each). The CDR3 covers 15 residues. Between the trimmed V and J ends, which lost 0 bases and 2 bases, there was a span of 11 bases. From germline, CDR1 is SGHAT and CDR2 FQNNGV. In DNA form, the CDR3 reads TGTGCCAGCAGCTTAGATCCGGGGGCTACCTACGAGCAGTACTTC. Encoded protein: CASSLDPGATYEQYF.

A remark on this clone: At one boundary the junction diverges from the germline segment, which might be a read error. The chain carries TRBV7-7 and TRBJ2-5; 8 bases map to TRBD2. CDR3 length: 15 amino acids. Germline loops: CDR1 SSHAT, CDR2 FNYEAQ (reference sequence). The chain's CDR3 is CASSLVFGGAKTQYF. CDR3 sequence (DNA): TGTGCTAGCAGCTTAGTATTCGGGGGGGCGAAGACCCAGTACTTC.

CDR3 amino acids: CAISQSSTDTQYF. Here the CDR3 DNA reads TGTGCCATCAGTCAATCTAGCACAGATACGCAGTATTTT. The chain is built from TRBV10-3 and TRBJ2-3; D is uncertain. The CDR3 has 13 amino acids. The germline V and J ends were trimmed by 5 bases and 0 bases, with 6 bases remaining between them. The V gene's germline CDR1 is ENHRY and CDR2 SYGVKD.

The sample holds one count of this clone. This chain links TRBV2 with TRBJ2-1; 14 bases are shared with TRBD2. Germline V gene data show CDR1 as SNHLY and CDR2 as FYNNEI. V dropped 8 bases and J dropped 12; count of bases not matched to a gene: 9. This CDR3 has 14 residues. The DNA of the CDR3 is TGTGCCAGCGGAGAGGGACTAGCGGGGGATCTGCAGTTCTTC. Translating it yields CASGEGLAGDLQFF. Complete variable domain (other parts from reference TRBV2 and TRBJ2-1): EPEVTQTPSHQVTQMGQEVILRCVPISNHLYFYWYRQILGQKVEFLVSFYNNEISEKSEIFDDQFSVERPDGSNFTLKIRSTKLEDSAMYFCASGEGLAGDLQFFGPGTRLTVL.

V gene TRBV6-5 combines with J gene TRBJ1-2; D possibly corresponds to TRBD1 (6 bases). The CDR3 contains 14 residues. V was clipped by 10 bases and J by 6 bases, with 21 bases between them. Germline CDR1 is MNHEY and CDR2 is SVGAGI. Here the CDR3 DNA reads TGTGCCACCGTCACCTGGGAGGGGGAGAATGGCTACACCTTC. Its protein product is CATVTWEGENGYTF.

The V gene is TRBV18, the J gene TRBJ1-3; 7 nucleotides align to TRBD1. CDR1 is KGHSH and CDR2 is LQKENI in the germline V gene. The junction had 4 bases not matched to a gene; V was cut back by 2 bases and J by 0 bases. CDR3 size: 16 residues. Here the CDR3 reads CASSPGGQISGNTIYF. CDR3 in DNA: TGTGCCAGCTCACCAGGGGGACAGATCTCTGGAAACACCATATATTTT.

The V gene is TRBV12-3 or TRBV12-4, the J gene TRBJ2-5; perhaps TRBD1 as D (6 bases). Trimming left V 8 bases short and J 3 bases short, with 13 bases between. This CDR3 has 13 amino acids. CDR3 DNA sequence: TGTGCCAGCGGACCAGGGGAAAAAGAGACCCAGTACTTC. Its translation: CASGPGEKETQYF.

The V gene is TRBV9, the J gene TRBJ1-1; D not resolved. The CDR3 has 12 residues. Germline assignment: CDR1 SGDLS and CDR2 YYNGEE. Trimming pared 3 bases from V and 11 bases from J, leaving 14 bases between. The CDR3 nucleotides read TGTGCCAGCAGCGCCCCCCGGGGTGCTGCTTTCTTT. It codes for CASSAPRGAAFF. The whole variable domain, remainder taken from reference TRBV9 and TRBJ1-1, is DSGVTQTPKHLITATGQRVTLRCSPRSGDLSVYWYQQSLDQGLQFLIQYYNGEERAKGNILERFSAQQFPDLHSELNLSSLELGDSALYFCASSAPRGAAFFGQGTRLTVV.

The CDR3 is CASSLLATGTGRSTEAFF. As DNA, the CDR3 is TGTGCCAGCAGCCTATTGGCCACCGGGACAGGTAGGAGCACTGAAGCTTTCTTT. The chain recombines TRBV5-8 with TRBJ1-1; TRBD1 matches 8 bases. CDR1 is SGHTS, CDR2 YDEGEE, per germline. This CDR3 region has 18 residues. The junction had 18 bases not matched to a gene; V was cut back by 4 bases and J by 4 bases. The whole variable domain, remainder taken from reference TRBV5-8 and TRBJ1-1, is EAGVTQSPTHLIKTRGQQATLRCSPISGHTSVYWYQQALGLGLQFLLWYDEGEERNRGNFPPRFSGRQFPNYSSELNVNALELEDSALYLCASSLLATGTGRSTEAFFGQGTRLTVV.

DNA for the CDR3: TGTGCCAGCAGAGGTAGGGAGGATGAAAAACTGTTTTTT. Its protein is CASRGREDEKLFF. The chain carries TRBV6-5 and TRBJ1-4, with D hard to call. The germline V gene encodes CDR1 MNHEY and CDR2 SVGAGI. The V end lost 6 bases, the J end lost 6 bases, and 11 bases lay between the germline ends. The CDR3 consists of 13 residues.

J is TRBJ2-7 and V is TRBV6-2 or TRBV6-3; D is possibly TRBD1 or TRBD2 (5 bases each). Germline CDR1 is MNHEY and CDR2 is SVGEGT. V dropped 3 bases and J dropped 6 bases, with 9 bases sitting between them. There are 12 residues in the CDR3. The chain's CDR3 is CASSYPGSEQYF. DNA of the CDR3: TGTGCCAGCAGTTATCCAGGGAGCGAGCAGTACTTC.

This clone showed up many times. The chain joins TRBV6-5 to TRBJ1-1, with 7 bases that match TRBD1. The CDR3 contains 15 residues. J gave up 4 bases and V 6 bases, and 11 bases lay outside the gene matches. The germline CDR1 and CDR2 sequences are MNHEY and SVGAGI. The CDR3 nucleotides are TGTGCCAGCAGCCGCCCCGTAGACAGGGCCACTGAAGCTTTCTTT. Encoded protein: CASSRPVDRATEAFF.

The chain recombines TRBV2 with TRBJ2-1, with TRBD2 identical over 10 bases. The CDR3 contains 17 residues. V was clipped by 2 bases and J by 0 bases; unmatched bases: 4. Per germline, CDR1 SNHLY and CDR2 FYNNEI. The CDR3 coding sequence is TGTGCCAGCAGTGAAATTAGCGGGGGGAACTCCTACAATGAGCAGTTCTTC. This translates into CASSEISGGNSYNEQFF.

Of note for this clone: Distinct nucleotide sequences in the sample also encode this CDR3. The chain has TRBV3-1 (or the pseudogene TRBV3-2) and TRBJ2-3, with D possibly TRBD2 on 6 matching bases. Germline V gene lookup returns CDR1 LGHDT and CDR2 YNNKEL (reference sequence). The V end lost 3 bases, the J end lost 3 bases, and 10 bases lay between the germline ends. This CDR3 has 14 residues. The CDR3 DNA reads TGTGCCAGCAGCCAGGACTACCGTACAGATACGCAGTATTTT. Amino acid sequence: CASSQDYRTDTQYF.

To note about this clone: The same CDR3 arises from other DNA sequences in this sample as well. The chain employs TRBV6-2 or TRBV6-3 and TRBJ2-2; possible D gene TRBD1, 5 bases. V lost 6 bases, J lost 3 bases, and 8 bases lay in between. The CDR3 runs to 13 residues. Germline V gene lookup returns CDR1 MNHEY and CDR2 SVGEGT. The CDR3 loop is CASSLQDTGELFF. CDR3 DNA: TGTGCCAGCAGCCTACAGGACACCGGGGAGCTGTTTTTT.